This T cell receptor beta chain was found in a study of cytomegalovirus exposure and HLA in healthy donors. The study's findings and limits: Likely technical artifact: a cluster of highly shared sequence variants. Sequencing depth across donors, presence/absence analyses assumed, was roughly uniform. Later analysis suggested most CMV-associated TCR beta chains were HLA-restricted. Immune exposure was documented only through CMV serostatus.

As concerns this clone: Its antigen remains unknown.

60 Vbeta and 13 Jbeta primers were used in PCR. The data were produced by immunoSEQ multiplex PCR, yet TCRdb's version contains in-frame clones alone and is incomplete. The sample lists 250,000 to 350,000 clones; 86% were seen once. Trimming removed 2 bases from V and 6 bases from J, with 11 bases in between. This CDR3 is built from 13 residues. Germline-derived CDR1 and CDR2 are KGHSH and LQKENI. This TCR came from a man between 35 and 55 years old in good health and CMV-seropositive. The sequencing input was PBMCs. The chain uses TRBV18 and TRBJ2-7; D may be TRBD1 (6 bases). As DNA, the CDR3 is TGTGCCAGCTCACCAAATACAGGGCGCGAGCAGTACTTC. Residues: CASSPNTGREQYF.